Each of the 8 T cell receptor beta chains below was sequenced from the same sample in a study of blood T cell repertoires in COVID-19 (dated by TCRdb to the early 2020s). The library was made by the immunoSEQ multiplex PCR assay. As stored in TCRdb, this immuneACCESS dataset retains in-frame rearrangements with V and J assigned. A fraction of the clones does not appear; measured against another copy, unresolved V genes explain less than half of the discrepancy, and the remainder lacks a known reason. This sample comprises 120,000 to 150,000 clones, 70% to 80% of them detected only once. The ten largest clones capture approximately 15% of the sample. The sequenced sample was peripheral blood. The source of these receptors is a man aged 50 to 59 with acute or convalescent COVID-19.

The J gene is TRBJ2-1, the V gene TRBV30; 9 bases agree with TRBD2. This CDR3 comprises 13 residues. V lost 3 bases and J lost 10; bases outside the gene matches: 7. Germline-derived CDR1 and CDR2 are GTSNPN and SVGIG (reference sequence). CDR3 region: CAWSSGGPSEQFF. CDR3 sequence (DNA): TGTGCCTGGAGCAGCGGGGGGCCTAGCGAGCAGTTCTTC.

V usage is TRBV6-5 and J usage is TRBJ1-4; 11 nucleotides align to TRBD1. The CDR3 has 15 amino acids. Unmatched junction bases numbered 9, after V lost 7 bases and J lost 8 bases. CDR1 and CDR2 from the germline V gene are MNHEY and SVGAGI. CDR3 DNA sequence: TGTGCCAGCACCCGATGGACAGGGGGCCGCGAAAAACTGTTTTTT. Protein product: CASTRWTGGREKLFF.

The rearrangement uses TRBV7-3 and TRBJ1-1, with 11 positions matching TRBD1. Germline CDR1 reads SGHTA; CDR2 reads FQGTGA. V dropped 0 bases and J dropped 3; count of bases not matched to a gene: 0. CDR3 length: 15 residues. The CDR3 protein is CASSLTGQGDTEAFF. CDR3 bases: TGTGCCAGCAGCTTAACGGGACAGGGGGACACTGAAGCTTTCTTT.

This chain links TRBV10-3 with TRBJ1-5; 8 bases match TRBD1. Trimming at V came to 2 bases and at J to 2 bases, leaving 2 bases not matched to a gene. The CDR3 length is 15 residues. Germline V lookup: CDR1 ENHRY, CDR2 SYGVKD. DNA for the CDR3: TGTGCCATCAGTGAGAACAGGGGGGGCAATCAGCCCCAGCATTTT. Its protein product is CAISENRGGNQPQHF.

The V gene is TRBV3-1 (or the pseudogene TRBV3-2), the J gene TRBJ2-1; possible D gene TRBD2, 6 bases. CDR1 is LGHDT and CDR2 is YNNKEL in the germline V gene (reference sequence). This CDR3 region has 15 residues. The germline V and J ends were trimmed by 2 bases and 6 bases, with 14 bases remaining between them. The CDR3 bases are TGTGCCAGCAGCCAAAGTACTGGGACTCTCAATGAGCAGTTCTTC. Translated: CASSQSTGTLNEQFF.

V and J are TRBV19 and TRBJ2-5; 10 nucleotides match TRBD1. CDR1 and CDR2 (germline): LNHDA, SQIVND (reference sequence). Trimming cost V 5 bases and J 2 bases; bases outside gene matches: 11. The CDR3 spans 17 residues. CDR3 sequence (DNA): TGTGCCAGTAGTCAAGATCCGTTGGGACAGGGGCAAGAGACCCAGTACTTC. Its translation is CASSQDPLGQGQETQYF.

The rearrangement uses TRBV19 and TRBJ1-5, with TRBD1 matching 9 bases. Germline CDR1 is LNHDA and CDR2 is SQIVND (reference sequence). The V gene end was trimmed by 4 bases and the J gene end by 7 bases; junction bases not matched to a gene: 11. The CDR3 contains 16 residues. The CDR3, as DNA: TGTGCCAGTAGTACCCCGGGACAGGGAGGACGACAGCCCCAGCATTTT. It encodes CASSTPGQGGRQPQHF.

The chain links TRBV5-5 to TRBJ1-5; no clear D gene. Germline CDR1 SGHKS, CDR2 YYEKEE (reference sequence). V was trimmed by 0 bases and J by 7 bases, leaving 8 bases between them. This CDR3 is 13 amino acids long. CDR3 nucleotides: TGTGCCAGCAGCTTGGAGGAGTTCCAGCCCCAGCATTTT. Translation: CASSLEEFQPQHF.